This entry is about one T cell receptor (beta chain). A junction boundary mismatches the germline segment, possibly from a read error. A constant-region primer primed TCR beta cDNA synthesis from about 0.45 ug of total RNA. It was through three nested multiplex PCR rounds of slightly modified ARM-PCR that TCR beta libraries arose. The first two PCR rounds used TRBV1-TRBV30 primers with a Cbeta primer, about 9 cycles each. TCRdb re-called the multiplex PCR reads through MiXCR, storing one row per CDR3 protein. The sample has roughly 120,000 distinct CDR3 sequences, 60% to 75% seen once; the top ten hold approximately 8.9%. This record belongs to a study of tumor-infiltrating lymphocytes in primary liver carcinoma. Per germline, CDR1 WSHSY and CDR2 SAAADI. The CDR3 spans 15 residues. DNA and RNA were both co-extracted from about 19-30 mg of bulk tissue that had not been sorted.

This clonotype was obtained from a woman aged 55-69 years with primary liver carcinoma and hepatitis B virus infection. This rearrangement joins TRBV10-2 to TRBJ2-2, with D tentatively TRBD1 or TRBD2 (5 bases each). The sample taken for sequencing was liver tumor tissue from sampling region 3. Subset noted: tumor region T3, left-lateral pole. CDR3 DNA sequence: TGCGCCAGCAGCCGGGACCTAGCCTACACCAGGGAGCTGTTTTTT. As protein: CASSRDLAYTRELFF.